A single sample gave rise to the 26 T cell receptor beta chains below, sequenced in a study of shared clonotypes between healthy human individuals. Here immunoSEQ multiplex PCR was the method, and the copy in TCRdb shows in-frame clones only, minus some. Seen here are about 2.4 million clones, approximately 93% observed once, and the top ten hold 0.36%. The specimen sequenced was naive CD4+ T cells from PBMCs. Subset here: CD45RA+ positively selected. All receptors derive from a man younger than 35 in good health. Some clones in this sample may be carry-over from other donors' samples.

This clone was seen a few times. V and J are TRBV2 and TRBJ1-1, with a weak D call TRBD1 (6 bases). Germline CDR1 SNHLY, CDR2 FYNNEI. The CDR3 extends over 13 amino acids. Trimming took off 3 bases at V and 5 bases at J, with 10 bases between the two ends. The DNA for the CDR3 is TGTGCCAGCAGTGACAGGGGAGAAACTGAAGCTTTCTTT. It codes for CASSDRGETEAFF.

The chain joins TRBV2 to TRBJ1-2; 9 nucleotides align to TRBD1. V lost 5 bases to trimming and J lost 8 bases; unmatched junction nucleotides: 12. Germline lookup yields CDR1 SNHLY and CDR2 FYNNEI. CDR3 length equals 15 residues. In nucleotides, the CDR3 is TGTGCCAGCAGTTCTACAGGGGGCGCAGGTCTGGGCTACACCTTC. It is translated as CASSSTGGAGLGYTF.

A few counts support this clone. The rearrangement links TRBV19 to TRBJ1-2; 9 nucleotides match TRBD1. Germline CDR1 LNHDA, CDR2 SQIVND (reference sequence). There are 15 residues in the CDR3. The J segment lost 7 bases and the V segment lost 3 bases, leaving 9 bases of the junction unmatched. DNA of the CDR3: TGTGCCAGTAGTATCCCGGACAGGGGCGGTGGTGGCTACACCTTC. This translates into CASSIPDRGGGGYTF.

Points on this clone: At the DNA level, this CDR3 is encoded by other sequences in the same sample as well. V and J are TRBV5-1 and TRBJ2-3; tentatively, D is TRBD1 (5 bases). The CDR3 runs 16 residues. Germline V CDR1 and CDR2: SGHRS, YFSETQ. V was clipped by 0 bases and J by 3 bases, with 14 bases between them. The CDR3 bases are TGCGCCAGCAGCTTGGGGCAGGGTCGATTAACAGATACGCAGTATTTT. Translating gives CASSLGQGRLTDTQYF.

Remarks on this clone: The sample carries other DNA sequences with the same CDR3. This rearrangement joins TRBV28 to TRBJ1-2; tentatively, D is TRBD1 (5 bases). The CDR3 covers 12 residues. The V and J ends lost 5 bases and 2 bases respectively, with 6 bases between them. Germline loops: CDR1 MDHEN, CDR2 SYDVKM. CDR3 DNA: TGTGCCAGCAGTGGGACGAACTATGGCTACACCTTC. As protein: CASSGTNYGYTF.

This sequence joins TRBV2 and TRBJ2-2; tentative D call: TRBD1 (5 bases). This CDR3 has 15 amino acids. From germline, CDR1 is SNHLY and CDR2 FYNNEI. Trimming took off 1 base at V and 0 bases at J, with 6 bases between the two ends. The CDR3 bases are TGTGCCAGCAGTGAAGGCAGGGCGAACACCGGGGAGCTGTTTTTT. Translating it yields CASSEGRANTGELFF.

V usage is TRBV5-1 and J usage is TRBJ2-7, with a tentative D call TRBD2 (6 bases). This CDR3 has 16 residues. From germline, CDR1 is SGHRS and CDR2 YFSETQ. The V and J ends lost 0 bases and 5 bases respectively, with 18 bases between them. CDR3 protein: CASSLGNSGGGDEQYF. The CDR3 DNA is TGCGCCAGCAGCTTGGGGAATAGCGGAGGCGGGGACGAGCAGTACTTC.

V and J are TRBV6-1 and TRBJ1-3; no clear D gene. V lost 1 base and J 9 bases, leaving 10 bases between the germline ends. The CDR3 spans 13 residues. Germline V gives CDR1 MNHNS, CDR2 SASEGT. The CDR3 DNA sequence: TGTGCCAGCAGTGAAGAAGCCATTGGCACCATATATTTT. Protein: CASSEEAIGTIYF.

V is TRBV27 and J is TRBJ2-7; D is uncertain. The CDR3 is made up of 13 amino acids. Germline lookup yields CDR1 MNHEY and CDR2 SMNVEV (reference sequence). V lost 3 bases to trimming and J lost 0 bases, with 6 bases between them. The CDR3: CASSLRVSYEQYF. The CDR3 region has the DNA TGTGCCAGCAGTTTGCGAGTCTCCTACGAGCAGTACTTC.

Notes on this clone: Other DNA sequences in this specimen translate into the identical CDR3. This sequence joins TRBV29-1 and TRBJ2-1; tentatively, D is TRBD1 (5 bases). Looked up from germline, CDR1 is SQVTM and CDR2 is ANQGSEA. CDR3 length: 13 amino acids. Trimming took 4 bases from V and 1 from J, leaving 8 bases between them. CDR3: CSVGGRSYNEQFF. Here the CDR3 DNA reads TGCAGCGTTGGGGGCCGGTCCTACAATGAGCAGTTCTTC.

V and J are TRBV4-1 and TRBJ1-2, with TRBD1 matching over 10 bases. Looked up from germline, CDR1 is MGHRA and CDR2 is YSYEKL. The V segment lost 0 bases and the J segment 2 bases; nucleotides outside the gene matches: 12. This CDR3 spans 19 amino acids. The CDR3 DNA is TGCGCCAGCAGCCAAGATGGGGGGATTCGACAGGGGGCGAACTATGGCTACACCTTC. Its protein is CASSQDGGIRQGANYGYTF.

CDR3 DNA sequence: TGTGCCAGTCGCGACAGGGGCCAAGAGACCCAGTACTTC. It encodes CASRDRGQETQYF. V usage is TRBV27 and J usage is TRBJ2-5, with TRBD1 matching 8 bases. V was clipped by 9 bases and J by 1 base; unmatched bases: 4. Germline CDR1 MNHEY, CDR2 SMNVEV (reference sequence). The CDR3 spans 13 residues.

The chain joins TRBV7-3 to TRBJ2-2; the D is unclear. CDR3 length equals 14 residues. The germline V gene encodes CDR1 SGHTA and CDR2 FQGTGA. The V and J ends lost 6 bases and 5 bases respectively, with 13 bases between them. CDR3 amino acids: CASRVDTGTGELFF. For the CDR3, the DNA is TGTGCCAGCAGAGTGGATACGGGTACCGGGGAGCTGTTTTTT.

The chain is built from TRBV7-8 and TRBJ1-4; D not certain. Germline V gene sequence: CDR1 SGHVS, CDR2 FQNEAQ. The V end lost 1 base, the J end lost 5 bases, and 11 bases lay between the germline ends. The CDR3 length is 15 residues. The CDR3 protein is CASSLVVKGNEKLFF. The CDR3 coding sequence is TGTGCCAGCAGCTTAGTTGTTAAAGGCAATGAAAAACTGTTTTTT.

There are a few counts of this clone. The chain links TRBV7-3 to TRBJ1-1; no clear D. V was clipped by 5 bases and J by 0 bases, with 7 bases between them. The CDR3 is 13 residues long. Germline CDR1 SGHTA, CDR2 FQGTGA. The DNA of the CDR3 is TGTGCCAGCAGCGTGGAGCTGAACACTGAAGCTTTCTTT. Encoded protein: CASSVELNTEAFF.

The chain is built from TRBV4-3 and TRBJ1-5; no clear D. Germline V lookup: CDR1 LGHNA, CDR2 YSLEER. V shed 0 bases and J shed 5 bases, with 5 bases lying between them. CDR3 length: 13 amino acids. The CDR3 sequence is CASSQEMDQPQHF. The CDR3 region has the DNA TGCGCCAGCAGCCAAGAAATGGATCAGCCCCAGCATTTT.

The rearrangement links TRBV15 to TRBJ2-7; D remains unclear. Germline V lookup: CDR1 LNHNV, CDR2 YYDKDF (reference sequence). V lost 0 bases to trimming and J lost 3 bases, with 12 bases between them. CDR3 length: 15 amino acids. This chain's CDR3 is CATSRDQVTGYEQYF. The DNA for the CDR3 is TGTGCCACCAGCAGAGATCAGGTAACGGGCTACGAGCAGTACTTC.

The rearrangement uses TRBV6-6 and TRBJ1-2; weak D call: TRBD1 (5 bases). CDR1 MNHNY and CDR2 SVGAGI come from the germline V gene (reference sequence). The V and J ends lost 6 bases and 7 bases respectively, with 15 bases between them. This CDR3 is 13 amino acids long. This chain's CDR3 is CASRSEGRGGYTF. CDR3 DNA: TGTGCCAGCAGGTCGGAGGGGCGAGGTGGCTACACCTTC.

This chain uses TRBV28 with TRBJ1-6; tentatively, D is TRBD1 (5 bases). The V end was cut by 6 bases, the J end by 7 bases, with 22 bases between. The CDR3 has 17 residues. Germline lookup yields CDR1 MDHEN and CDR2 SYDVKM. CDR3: CASSSYPGASINSPLHF. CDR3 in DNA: TGTGCCAGCAGCTCCTACCCCGGGGCCTCAATAAATTCACCCCTCCACTTT.

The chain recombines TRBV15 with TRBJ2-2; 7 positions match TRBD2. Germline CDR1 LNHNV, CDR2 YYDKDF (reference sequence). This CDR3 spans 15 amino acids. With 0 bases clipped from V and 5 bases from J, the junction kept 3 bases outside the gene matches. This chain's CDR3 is CATSREAGKTGELFF. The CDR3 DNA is TGTGCCACCAGCAGAGAAGCGGGAAAAACCGGGGAGCTGTTTTTT. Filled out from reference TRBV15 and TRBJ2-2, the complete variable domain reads DAMVIQNPRYQVTQFGKPVTLSCSQTLNHNVMYWYQQKSSQAPKLLFHYYDKDFNNEADTPDNFQSRRPNTSFCFLDIRSPGLGDTAMYLCATSREAGKTGELFFGEGSRLTVL.

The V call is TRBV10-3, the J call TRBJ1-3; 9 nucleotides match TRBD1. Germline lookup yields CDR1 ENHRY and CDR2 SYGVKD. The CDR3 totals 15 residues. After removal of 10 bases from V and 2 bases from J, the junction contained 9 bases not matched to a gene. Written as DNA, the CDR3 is TGTGCCACTTGGGACAGGGAAAGCGCTGGAAACACCATATATTTT. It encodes CATWDRESAGNTIYF.

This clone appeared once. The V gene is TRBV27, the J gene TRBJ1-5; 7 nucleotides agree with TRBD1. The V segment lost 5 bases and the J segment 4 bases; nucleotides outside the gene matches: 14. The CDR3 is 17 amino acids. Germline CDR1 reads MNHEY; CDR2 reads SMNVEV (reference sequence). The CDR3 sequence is CASSGLGQRKNNQPQHF. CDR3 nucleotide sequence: TGTGCCAGCAGTGGGTTGGGACAGCGAAAGAATAATCAGCCCCAGCATTTT.

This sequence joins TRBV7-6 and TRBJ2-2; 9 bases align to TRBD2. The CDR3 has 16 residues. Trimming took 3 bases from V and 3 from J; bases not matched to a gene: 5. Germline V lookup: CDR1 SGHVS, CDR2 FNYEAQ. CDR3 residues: CASSFLGTSYTGELFF. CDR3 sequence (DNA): TGTGCCAGCAGCTTCCTTGGGACTAGCTACACCGGGGAGCTGTTTTTT.

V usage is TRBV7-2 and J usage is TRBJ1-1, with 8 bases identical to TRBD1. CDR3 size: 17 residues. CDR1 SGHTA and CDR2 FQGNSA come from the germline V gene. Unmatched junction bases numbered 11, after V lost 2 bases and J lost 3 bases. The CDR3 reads CASSLRRPGGGYTEAFF. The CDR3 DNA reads TGTGCCAGCAGCTTAAGGCGGCCAGGGGGCGGGTACACTGAAGCTTTCTTT.

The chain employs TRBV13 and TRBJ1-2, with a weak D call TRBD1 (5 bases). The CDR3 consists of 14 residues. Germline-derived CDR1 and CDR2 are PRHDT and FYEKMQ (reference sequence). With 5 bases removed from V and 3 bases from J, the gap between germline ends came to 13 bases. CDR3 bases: TGTGCCAGCAGCACCCCAGGGAGAGACTATGGCTACACCTTC. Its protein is CASSTPGRDYGYTF.

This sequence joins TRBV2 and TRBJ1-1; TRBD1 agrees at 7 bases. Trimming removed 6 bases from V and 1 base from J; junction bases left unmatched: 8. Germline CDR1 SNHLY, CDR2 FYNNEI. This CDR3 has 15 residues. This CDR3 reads CASRVAGTANTEAFF. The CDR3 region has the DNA TGTGCCAGCAGGGTAGCCGGGACAGCGAACACTGAAGCTTTCTTT.